This passage covers 8 T cell receptor beta chains from one sample sequenced in a study of low-dose radiotherapy and immunotherapy resistance in tumors. TRAV and TRBV primers primed cDNA for both TCRalpha and TCRbeta. The authors amplified TCRs for around 20 PCR cycles with a constant-region primer and a V-primer adapter. TCRdb itself ran the reads through MiXCR, one entry per CDR3 protein. Of approximately 11,000 distinct CDR3 sequences listed, 55% to 65% were seen once; the top ten hold roughly 10%. The receptor set was obtained from a human donor with advanced metastatic prostate, ovarian, gallbladder or colorectal cancer (not recorded which). This table probably holds off-target reads from a library built for another chain.

This chain links TRBV28 with TRBJ2-5; possibly TRBD1 or TRBD2 for D (6 bases each). Trimming shortened V by 7 bases and J by 4 bases, and 10 bases separated the two germline ends. This CDR3 has 12 residues. The germline V gene encodes CDR1 MDHEN and CDR2 SYDVKM. The CDR3 region has the DNA TGTGCCAGCAATACGGGGGCAGAGACCCAGTACTTC. Its translation is CASNTGAETQYF. Based on the CDR3 plus reference TRBV28 and TRBJ2-5, the full variable domain is DVKVTQSSRYLVKRTGEKVFLECVQDMDHENMFWYRQDPGLGLRLIYFSYDVKMKEKGDIPEGYSVSREKKERFSLILESASTNQTSMYLCASNTGAETQYFGPGTRLLVL.

This chain uses TRBV4-2 with TRBJ1-2, with TRBD1 matching 7 bases. Unmatched junction bases numbered 6, after V lost 2 bases and J lost 0 bases. Per germline, CDR1 LGHNA and CDR2 YNFKEQ. This CDR3 region has 16 residues. The CDR3 spells CASSQPGTVTNYGYTF. DNA of the CDR3: TGTGCCAGCAGCCAACCCGGGACAGTTACTAACTATGGCTACACCTTC.

J is TRBJ1-1 and V is TRBV28; TRBD1 matches 7 bases. CDR3 size: 15 residues. V was clipped by 5 bases and J by 3 bases; unmatched bases: 9. Per germline, CDR1 MDHEN and CDR2 SYDVKM. Here the CDR3 DNA reads TGTGCCAGCAGTCCTACGGACAGGATTTACACTGAAGCTTTCTTT. Amino acid sequence: CASSPTDRIYTEAFF.

This chain joins TRBV6-6 and TRBJ1-6; 7 nucleotides line up with TRBD1. The length of the CDR3 is 15 residues. V lost 1 base to trimming and J lost 7 bases; unmatched junction nucleotides: 4. CDR1 and CDR2 from the germline V gene are MNHNY and SVGAGI (reference sequence). The CDR3 loop is CASSYYTGDNSPLHF. In nucleotides, the CDR3 is TGTGCCAGCAGTTACTATACAGGGGACAATTCACCCCTCCACTTT.

V gene TRBV28 combines with J gene TRBJ1-5; D is unclear. Trimming took off 5 bases at V and 6 bases at J, with 5 bases between the two ends. The CDR3 has 11 amino acids. CDR1 and CDR2 from the germline V gene are MDHEN and SYDVKM. The CDR3 loop reads CASSDSQPQHF. The DNA of the CDR3 is TGTGCCAGCAGTGATTCTCAGCCCCAGCATTTT.

This clonotype came up once. The chain employs TRBV13 and TRBJ2-6; 9 positions agree with TRBD1. Per the germline V gene, CDR1 is PRHDT and CDR2 is FYEKMQ (reference sequence). The CDR3 consists of 14 residues. The ends lost 8 bases at V and 6 bases at J; junction bases unmatched: 5. CDR3 residues: CASGTGPTANVLTF. The CDR3 coding sequence is TGTGCCAGCGGGACAGGGCCCACGGCCAACGTCCTGACTTTC.

This clonotype turned up a few times. V is TRBV5-1 and J is TRBJ2-7, with 7 nucleotides matching TRBD1. From germline, CDR1 is SGHRS and CDR2 YFSETQ. The V segment lost 0 bases and the J segment 3 bases; nucleotides outside the gene matches: 6. This CDR3 contains 15 residues. In DNA, the CDR3 is TGCGCCAGCAGCTTGGAAGGGGGCGGCTACTACGAGCAGTACTTC. It translates to CASSLEGGGYYEQYF.

The chain couples TRBV7-2 to TRBJ2-1; D is unresolved. Trimming cost V 2 bases and J 5 bases, with 10 bases left between them. The CDR3 runs to 14 residues. Germline CDR1 and CDR2: SGHTA and FQGNSA. The CDR3 here is CASSLRRRDNEQFF. The DNA of the CDR3 is TGTGCCAGCAGCTTACGTCGTAGGGACAATGAGCAGTTCTTC.